This T cell receptor (beta chain) was profiled in a study of CD8 T cells in ankylosing spondylitis. Germline values: CDR1 SGDLS, CDR2 YYNGEE. The length of the CDR3 is 15 residues. With V trimmed by 0 bases and J by 3 bases, 1 base remained unmatched. In its sample, this clonotype was seen many times. What it recognizes is unknown. TCRdb independently ran MiXCR on the 5' RACE reads; one entry per CDR3 protein. The data contain 500,000 or so distinct CDR3 sequences, approximately 5% of them singletons. Points from the study as a whole: Seemingly characteristic of ankylosing spondylitis blood was a TCR beta motif consisting of about 8 highly homologous variants. Reportedly, significant enrichment of disease-linked clones occurred in matched ankylosing spondylitis synovial fluid.

The source material was blood, either unsorted or a sorted T cell fraction (not recorded which). The rearrangement uses TRBV9 and TRBJ2-1; TRBD2 agrees at 9 bases. This receptor was identified in a male donor with ankylosing spondylitis. CDR3 sequence (DNA): TGTGCCAGCAGCGTAGTAGCGGGAGACTACAATGAGCAGTTCTTC. It encodes CASSVVAGDYNEQFF.